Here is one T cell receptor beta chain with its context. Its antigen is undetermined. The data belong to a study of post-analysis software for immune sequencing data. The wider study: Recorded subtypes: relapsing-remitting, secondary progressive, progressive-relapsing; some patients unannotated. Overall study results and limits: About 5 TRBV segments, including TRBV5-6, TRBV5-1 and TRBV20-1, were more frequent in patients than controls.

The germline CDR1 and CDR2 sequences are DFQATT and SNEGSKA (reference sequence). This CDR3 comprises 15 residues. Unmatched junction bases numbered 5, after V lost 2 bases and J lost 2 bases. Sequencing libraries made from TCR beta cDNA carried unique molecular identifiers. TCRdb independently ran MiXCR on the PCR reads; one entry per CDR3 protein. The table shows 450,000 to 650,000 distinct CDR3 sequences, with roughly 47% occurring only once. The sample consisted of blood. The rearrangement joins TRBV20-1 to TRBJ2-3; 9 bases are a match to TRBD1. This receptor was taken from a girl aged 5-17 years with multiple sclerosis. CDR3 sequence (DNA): TGCAGTGCTAGAATACAGGGGGCTCTCACAGATACGCAGTATTTT. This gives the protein CSARIQGALTDTQYF.